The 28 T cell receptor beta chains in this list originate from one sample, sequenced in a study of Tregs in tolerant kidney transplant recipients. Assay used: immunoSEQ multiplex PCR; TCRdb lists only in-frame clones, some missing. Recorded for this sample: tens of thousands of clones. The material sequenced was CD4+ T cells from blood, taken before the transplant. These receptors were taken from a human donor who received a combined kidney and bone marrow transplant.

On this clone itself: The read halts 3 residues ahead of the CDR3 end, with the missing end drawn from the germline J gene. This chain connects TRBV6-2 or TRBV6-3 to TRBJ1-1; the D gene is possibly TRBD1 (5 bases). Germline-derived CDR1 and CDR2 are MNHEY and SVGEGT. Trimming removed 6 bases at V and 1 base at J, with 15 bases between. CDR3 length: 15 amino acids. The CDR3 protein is CASREKPQGNTEAFF. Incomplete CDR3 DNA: TGTGCCAGCAGGGAAAAGCCCCAGGGGAACACTGAA.

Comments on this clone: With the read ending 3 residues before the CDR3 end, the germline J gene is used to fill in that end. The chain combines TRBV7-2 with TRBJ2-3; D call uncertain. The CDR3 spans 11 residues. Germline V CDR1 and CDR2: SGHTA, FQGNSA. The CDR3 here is CASSQETTQYF. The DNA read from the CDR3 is TGTGCCAGCAGCCAGGAAACAACG.

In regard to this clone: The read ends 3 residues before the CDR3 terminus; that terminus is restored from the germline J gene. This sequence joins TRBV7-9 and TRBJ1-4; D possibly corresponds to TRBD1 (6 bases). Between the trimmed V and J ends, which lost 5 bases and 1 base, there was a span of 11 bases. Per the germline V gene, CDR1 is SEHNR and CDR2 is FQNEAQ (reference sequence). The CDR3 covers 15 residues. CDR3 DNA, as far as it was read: TGTGCCAGCAGCGAGGGGGGGCGAACTAATGAAAAA. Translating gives CASSEGGRTNEK. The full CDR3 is CASSEGGRTNEKLFF.

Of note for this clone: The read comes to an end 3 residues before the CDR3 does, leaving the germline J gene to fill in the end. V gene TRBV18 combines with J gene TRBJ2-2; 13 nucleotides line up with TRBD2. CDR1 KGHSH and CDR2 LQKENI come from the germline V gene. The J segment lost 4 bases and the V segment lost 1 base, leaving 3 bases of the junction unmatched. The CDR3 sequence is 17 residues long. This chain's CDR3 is CASSPRLAGGSTGELFF. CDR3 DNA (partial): TGTGCCAGCTCACCACGACTAGCGGGGGGCAGCACCGGGGAG.

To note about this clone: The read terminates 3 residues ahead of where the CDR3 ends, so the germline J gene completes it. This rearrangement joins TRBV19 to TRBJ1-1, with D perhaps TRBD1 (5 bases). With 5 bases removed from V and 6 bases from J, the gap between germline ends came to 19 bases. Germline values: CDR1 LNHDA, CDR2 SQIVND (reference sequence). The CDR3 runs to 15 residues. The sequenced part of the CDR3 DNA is TGTGCCAGTAGTTCGCAGGGAGGAACGTCGGCTGAA. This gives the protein CASSSQGGTSAE. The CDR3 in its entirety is CASSSQGGTSAEAFF.

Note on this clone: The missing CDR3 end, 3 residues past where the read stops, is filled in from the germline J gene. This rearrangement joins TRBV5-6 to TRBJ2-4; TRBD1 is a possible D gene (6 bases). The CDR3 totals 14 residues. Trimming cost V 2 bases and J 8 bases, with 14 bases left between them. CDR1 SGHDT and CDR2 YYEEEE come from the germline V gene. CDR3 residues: CASSFGGGRDIQYF. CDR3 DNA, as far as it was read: TGTGCCAGCAGCTTCGGTGGGGGCCGGGACATT.

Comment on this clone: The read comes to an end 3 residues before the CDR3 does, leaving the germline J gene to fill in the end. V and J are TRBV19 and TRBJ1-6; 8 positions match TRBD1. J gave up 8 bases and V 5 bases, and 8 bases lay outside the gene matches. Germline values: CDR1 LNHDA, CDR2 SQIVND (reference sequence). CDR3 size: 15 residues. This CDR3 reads CASSPRGPGDSPLHF. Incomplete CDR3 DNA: TGTGCCAGTAGTCCCAGGGGGCCGGGGGATTCACCC.

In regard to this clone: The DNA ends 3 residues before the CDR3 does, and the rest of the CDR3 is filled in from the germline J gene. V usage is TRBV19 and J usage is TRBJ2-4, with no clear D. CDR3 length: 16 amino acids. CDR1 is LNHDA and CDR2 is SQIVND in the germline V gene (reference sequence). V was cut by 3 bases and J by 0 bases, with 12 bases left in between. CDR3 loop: CASSIGFSLAKNIQYF. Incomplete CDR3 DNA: TGTGCCAGTAGTATCGGGTTTTCTCTAGCCAAAAACATT.

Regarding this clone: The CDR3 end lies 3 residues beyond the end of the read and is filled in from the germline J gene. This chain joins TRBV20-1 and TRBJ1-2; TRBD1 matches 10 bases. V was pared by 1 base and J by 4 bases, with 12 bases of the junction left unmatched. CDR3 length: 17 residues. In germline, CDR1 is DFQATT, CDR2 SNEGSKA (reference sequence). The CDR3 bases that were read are TGCAGTGCTAGAGTGGACAGGGGGTCCTTCCGGGGCTATGGC. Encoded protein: CSARVDRGSFRGYG. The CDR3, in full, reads CSARVDRGSFRGYGYTF.

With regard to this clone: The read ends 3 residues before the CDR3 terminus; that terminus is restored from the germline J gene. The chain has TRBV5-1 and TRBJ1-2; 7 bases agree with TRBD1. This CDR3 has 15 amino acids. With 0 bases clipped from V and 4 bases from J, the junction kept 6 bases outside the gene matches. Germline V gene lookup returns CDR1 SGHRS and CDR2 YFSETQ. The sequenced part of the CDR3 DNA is TGCGCCAGCAGCTTGGGGGCAGGGGGTGGCTATGGC. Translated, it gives CASSLGAGGGYG. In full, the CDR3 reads CASSLGAGGGYGYTF.

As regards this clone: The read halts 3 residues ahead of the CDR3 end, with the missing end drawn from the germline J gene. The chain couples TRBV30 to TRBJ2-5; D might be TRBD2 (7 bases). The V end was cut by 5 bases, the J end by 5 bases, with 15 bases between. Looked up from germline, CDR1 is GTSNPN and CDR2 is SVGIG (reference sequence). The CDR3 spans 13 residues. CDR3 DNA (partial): TGTGCCTGGGGCGGGGGCGGTGGGGAGACC. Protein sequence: CAWGGGGGET. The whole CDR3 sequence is CAWGGGGGETQYF. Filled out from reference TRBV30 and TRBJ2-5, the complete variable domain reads SQTIHQWPATLVQPVGSPLSLECTVEGTSNPNLYWYRQAAGRGLQLLFYSVGIGQISSEVPQNLSASRPQDRQFILSSKKLLLSDSGFYLCAWGGGGGETQYFGPGTRLLVL.

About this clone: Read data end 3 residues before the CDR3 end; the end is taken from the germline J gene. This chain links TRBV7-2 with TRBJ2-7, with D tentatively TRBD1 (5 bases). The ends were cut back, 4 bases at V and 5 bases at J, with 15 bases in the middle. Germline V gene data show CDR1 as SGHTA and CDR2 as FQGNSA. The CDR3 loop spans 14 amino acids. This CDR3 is CASSSQGSGDEQYF. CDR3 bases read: TGTGCCAGCAGCTCGCAGGGAAGTGGGGACGAG.

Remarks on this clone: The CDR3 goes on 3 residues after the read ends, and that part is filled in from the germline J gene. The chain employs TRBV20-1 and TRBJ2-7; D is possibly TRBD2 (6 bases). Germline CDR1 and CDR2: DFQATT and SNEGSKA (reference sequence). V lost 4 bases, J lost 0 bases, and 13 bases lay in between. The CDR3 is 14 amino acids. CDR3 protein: CSATTSGGSYEQYF. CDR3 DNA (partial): TGCAGTGCTACCACATCCGGGGGCTCCTACGAG.

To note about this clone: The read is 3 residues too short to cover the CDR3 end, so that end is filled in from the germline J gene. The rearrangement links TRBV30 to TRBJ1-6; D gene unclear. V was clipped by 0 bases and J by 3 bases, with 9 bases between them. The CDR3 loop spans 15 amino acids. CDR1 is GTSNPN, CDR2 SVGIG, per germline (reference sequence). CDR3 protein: CAWSVPEGYNSPLHF. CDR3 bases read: TGTGCCTGGAGTGTCCCAGAGGGCTATAATTCACCC.

Partial CDR3 DNA: TGTGCCAGTAGTATCCTAACTAGCGGGAGTAGGAATGAG. Residues: CASSILTSGSRNE. The complete CDR3 sequence is CASSILTSGSRNEQFF. The chain combines TRBV19 with TRBJ2-1; 11 bases fit TRBD2. The missing CDR3 end, 3 residues past where the read stops, is filled in from the germline J gene. Germline CDR1 reads LNHDA; CDR2 reads SQIVND (reference sequence). V gave up 3 bases and J gave up 7 bases; unmatched junction bases: 8. The length of the CDR3 is 16 residues.

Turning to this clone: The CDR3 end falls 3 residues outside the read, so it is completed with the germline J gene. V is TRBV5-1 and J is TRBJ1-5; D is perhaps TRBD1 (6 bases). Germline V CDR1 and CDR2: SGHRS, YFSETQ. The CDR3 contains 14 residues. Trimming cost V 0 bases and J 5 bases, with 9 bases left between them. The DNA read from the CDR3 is TGCGCCAGCAGCTTGGGTGACAGGCATCAGCCC. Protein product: CASSLGDRHQP. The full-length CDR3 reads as CASSLGDRHQPQHF. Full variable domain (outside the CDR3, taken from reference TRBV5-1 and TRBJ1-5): KAGVTQTPRYLIKTRGQQVTLSCSPISGHRSVSWYQQTPGQGLQFLFEYFSETQRNKGNFPGRFSGRQFSNSRSEMNVSTLELGDSALYLCASSLGDRHQPQHFGDGTRLSIL.

The sequenced part of the CDR3 DNA is TGTGCCACCCGCCGCGGGGGAAGCTTTGACTATGGC. It translates to CATRRGGSFDYG. The CDR3 in full is CATRRGGSFDYGYTF. The V gene is TRBV19, the J gene TRBJ1-2; D possibly corresponds to TRBD1 (5 bases). The CDR3 extends 3 residues past the end of the read, so its final part is completed from the germline J gene. Germline V gives CDR1 LNHDA, CDR2 SQIVND (reference sequence). Deletions cut 10 bases from V and 3 bases from J, with 21 bases between. The CDR3 is made up of 15 amino acids.

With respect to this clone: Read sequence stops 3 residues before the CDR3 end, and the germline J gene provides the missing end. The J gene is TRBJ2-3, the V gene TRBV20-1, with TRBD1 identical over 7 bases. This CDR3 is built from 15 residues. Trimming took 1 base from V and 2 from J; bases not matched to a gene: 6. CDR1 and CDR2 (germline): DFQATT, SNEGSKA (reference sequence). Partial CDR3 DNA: TGCAGTGCTAGAGCTACAGGGGCCCCCACAGATACG. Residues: CSARATGAPTDT. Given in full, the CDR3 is CSARATGAPTDTQYF.

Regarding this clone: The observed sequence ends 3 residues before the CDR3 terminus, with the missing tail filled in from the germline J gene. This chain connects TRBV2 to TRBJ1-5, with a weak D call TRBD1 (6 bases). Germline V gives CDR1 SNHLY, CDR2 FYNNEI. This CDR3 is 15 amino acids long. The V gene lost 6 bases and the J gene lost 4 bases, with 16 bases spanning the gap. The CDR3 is CASSFGGTINQPQHF. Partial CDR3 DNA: TGTGCCAGCAGCTTCGGGGGGACAATTAATCAGCCC.

CDR3 DNA (partial): TGCGCCAGCAGCTTGGCACCAGTTGATAGCAATCAGCCC. This gives the protein CASSLAPVDSNQP. The whole CDR3 sequence is CASSLAPVDSNQPQHF. The rearrangement links TRBV5-1 to TRBJ1-5; D ambiguous. The read is 3 residues too short to cover the CDR3 end, so that end is filled in from the germline J gene. The V gene lost 0 bases and the J gene lost 0 bases, with 10 bases spanning the gap. The CDR3 runs 16 residues. CDR1 is SGHRS and CDR2 is YFSETQ in the germline V gene.

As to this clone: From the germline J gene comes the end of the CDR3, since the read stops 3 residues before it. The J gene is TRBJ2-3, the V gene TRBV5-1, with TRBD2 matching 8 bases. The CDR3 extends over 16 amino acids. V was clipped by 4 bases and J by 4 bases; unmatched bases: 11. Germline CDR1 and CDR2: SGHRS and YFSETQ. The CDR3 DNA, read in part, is TGCGCCAGCAGCAATCCGGGACTAGGCCGGGCAGATACG. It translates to CASSNPGLGRADT. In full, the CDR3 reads CASSNPGLGRADTQYF. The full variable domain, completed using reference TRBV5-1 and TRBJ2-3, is KAGVTQTPRYLIKTRGQQVTLSCSPISGHRSVSWYQQTPGQGLQFLFEYFSETQRNKGNFPGRFSGRQFSNSRSEMNVSTLELGDSALYLCASSNPGLGRADTQYFGPGTRLTVL.

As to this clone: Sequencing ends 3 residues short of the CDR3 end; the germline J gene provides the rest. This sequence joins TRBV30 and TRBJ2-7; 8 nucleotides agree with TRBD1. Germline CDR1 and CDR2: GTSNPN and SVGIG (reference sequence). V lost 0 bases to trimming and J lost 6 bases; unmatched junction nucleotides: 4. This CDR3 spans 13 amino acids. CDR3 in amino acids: CAWSVGGTGEQYF. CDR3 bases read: TGTGCCTGGAGTGTAGGGGGGACAGGCGAG.

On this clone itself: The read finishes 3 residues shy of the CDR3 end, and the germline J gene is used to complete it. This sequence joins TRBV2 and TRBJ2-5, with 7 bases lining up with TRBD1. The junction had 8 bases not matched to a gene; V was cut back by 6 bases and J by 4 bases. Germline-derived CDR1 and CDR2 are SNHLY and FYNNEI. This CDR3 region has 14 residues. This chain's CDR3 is CASRTGILGETQYF. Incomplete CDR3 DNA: TGTGCCAGCAGGACAGGGATCCTTGGAGAGACC.

CDR3 protein: CASSPKSISTFTDTQYF. CDR3 DNA (partial): TGTGCCAGCAGCCCGAAAAGCATTTCCACCTTCACAGATACG. The genes are TRBV7-8 and TRBJ2-3; no reliable D call. The missing CDR3 end, 3 residues past where the read stops, is filled in from the germline J gene. Germline-derived CDR1 and CDR2 are SGHVS and FQNEAQ. The CDR3 covers 17 residues. V gave up 5 bases and J gave up 2 bases, with 20 bases separating them.

The sequenced CDR3 bases are TGTGCCAGCTCGGGACAGGGGGCGTCTGGGGCCAACGTC. Translating it yields CASSGQGASGANV. The full CDR3 is CASSGQGASGANVLTF. The chain combines TRBV18 with TRBJ2-6; 12 bases align to TRBD1. With the read ending 3 residues before the CDR3 end, the germline J gene is used to fill in that end. This CDR3 spans 16 amino acids. CDR1 KGHSH and CDR2 LQKENI come from the germline V gene. V trimming: 6 bases; J trimming: 1 base; junction bases outside the gene matches: 1. The complete variable domain, with remaining parts taken from reference TRBV18 and TRBJ2-6, reads NAGVMQNPRHLVRRRGQEARLRCSPMKGHSHVYWYRQLPEEGLKFMVYLQKENIIDESGMPKERFSAEFPKEGPSILRIQQVVRGDSAAYFCASSGQGASGANVLTFGAGSRLTVL.

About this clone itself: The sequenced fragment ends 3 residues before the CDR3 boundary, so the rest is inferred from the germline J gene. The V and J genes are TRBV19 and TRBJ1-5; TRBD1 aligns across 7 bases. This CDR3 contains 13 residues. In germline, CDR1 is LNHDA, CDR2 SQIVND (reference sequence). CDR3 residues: CASVGGTISPQHF. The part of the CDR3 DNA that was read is TGTGCCAGTGTAGGGGGCACGATCAGCCCC.

The CDR3 bases that were read are TGTGCCTGGACCCCGGGACAGGGGGCTGGCAATGAG. It specifies CAWTPGQGAGNE. The full CDR3 sequence reads CAWTPGQGAGNEQFF. The gene calls are TRBV30 and TRBJ2-1; 12 bases are shared with TRBD1. The CDR3 end lies 3 residues beyond the end of the read and is filled in from the germline J gene. This CDR3 spans 15 amino acids. J was trimmed by 6 bases and V by 4 bases; bases with no gene match: 7. Germline-derived CDR1 and CDR2 are GTSNPN and SVGIG (reference sequence).

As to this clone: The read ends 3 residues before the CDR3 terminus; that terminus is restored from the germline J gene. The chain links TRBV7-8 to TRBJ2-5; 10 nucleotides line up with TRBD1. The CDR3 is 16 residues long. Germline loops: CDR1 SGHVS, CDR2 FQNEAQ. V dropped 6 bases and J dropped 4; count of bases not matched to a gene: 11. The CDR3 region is CASRPSGGDRGETQYF. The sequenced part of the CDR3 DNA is TGTGCCAGCAGACCGTCAGGGGGGGACAGGGGAGAGACC.